This T cell receptor beta chain was found in a study of cytomegalovirus exposure and HLA in healthy donors. General study findings and limits: More clonal expansion characterized HLA-associated TCR beta chains than equally common others in a later analysis.

V was clipped by 7 bases and J by 0 bases; unmatched bases: 7. CDR1 and CDR2 from the germline V gene are MNHNS and SASEGT. There are 15 residues in the CDR3. For this clone: Its antigen is not identified.

PCR primers comprised 60 Vbeta and 13 Jbeta primers. The protocol was immunoSEQ multiplex PCR, while the TCRdb copy is restricted to in-frame clones and leaves out a portion. The sample carries fewer than 150,000 clones, around 70% recorded once. Material: PBMCs. This sequence was found in a middle-aged woman in good health and CMV-seropositive. The V gene is TRBV6-1, the J gene TRBJ2-7; 9 nucleotides line up with TRBD2. The CDR3 reads CASISSGTSSYEQYF. The CDR3 bases are TGTGCCAGCATCTCTAGCGGGACGAGCTCCTACGAGCAGTACTTC.